This TCR beta chain emerged from a study of cytomegalovirus exposure and HLA in healthy donors. The CDR3 covers 17 residues. Germline loops: CDR1 SEHNR, CDR2 FQNEAQ (reference sequence). Points from the study as a whole: Associated with cytomegalovirus, according to the listing, were 150 to 200 TCR beta chains.

60 Vbeta and 13 Jbeta primers were used in PCR. Data came from immunoSEQ multiplex PCR; TCRdb stores just in-frame clones and leaves some out. The repertoire holds 110,000 or so clones, 77% seen once, with roughly 11% in the top ten. About this clone itself: Its antigen is currently unknown.

The origin of this receptor is a middle-aged man in good health and CMV-seropositive. Material for sequencing was PBMCs. The V and J genes are TRBV7-9 and TRBJ2-5, with no clear D. TRBJ2-7 matches the DNA end more closely, so the J call is doubtful. This chain's CDR3 is CASSLGTSHSPGYEQYF. Written as DNA, the CDR3 is TGTGCCAGCAGCTTAGGAACAAGCCACAGCCCCGGCTACGAGCAGTACTTC.